The 15 T cell receptor beta chains below come from one sample, sequenced in a study of T cell responses to AZD1222 COVID-19 vaccine. Sequencing used immunoSEQ multiplex PCR; TCRdb keeps in-frame clones, though not all of them. The table includes some 150,000 clones, 88% detected once. Source: peripheral blood, taken 28 days after the second AZD1222 dose. The source of these receptors is an adult who received the AZD1222 COVID-19 vaccine.

Only one count was recorded for this clone. This rearrangement joins TRBV9 to TRBJ1-2; D is perhaps TRBD1 (5 bases). This CDR3 region has 14 residues. Germline CDR1 reads SGDLS; CDR2 reads YYNGEE. The ends were cut back, 0 bases at V and 8 bases at J, with 14 bases in the middle. CDR3 in amino acids: CASSVAAGQLGYTF. As DNA, the CDR3 is TGTGCCAGCAGCGTAGCGGCAGGGCAGCTAGGCTACACCTTC.

The rearrangement uses TRBV2 and TRBJ1-6; 9 nucleotides agree with TRBD1. J lost 6 bases, V lost 10 bases, and 7 bases had no gene match. This CDR3 is 14 amino acids long. Per germline, CDR1 SNHLY and CDR2 FYNNEI. CDR3 sequence: CATLRDRANSPLHF. CDR3 nucleotide sequence: TGTGCCACCCTCAGGGACAGGGCTAATTCACCCCTCCACTTT.

This rearrangement joins TRBV4-2 to TRBJ1-3, with D possibly being TRBD1 (6 bases). Looked up from germline, CDR1 is LGHNA and CDR2 is YNFKEQ. The V and J ends lost 1 base and 4 bases respectively, with 8 bases between them. The CDR3 covers 14 residues. The CDR3 coding sequence is TGTGCCAGCAGCCAAGGGACAGTAGGAAACACCATATATTTT. Translating gives CASSQGTVGNTIYF.

The rearrangement uses TRBV30 and TRBJ2-3; 7 bases align to TRBD2. CDR3 size: 16 residues. CDR1 is GTSNPN, CDR2 SVGIG, per germline (reference sequence). V lost 3 bases and J lost 3; bases outside the gene matches: 12. Written as DNA, the CDR3 is TGTGCCTGGAGCCGCCGAGCGGGGAGGGTGACAGATACGCAGTATTTT. The encoded protein is CAWSRRAGRVTDTQYF.

This clone was seen just once. The genes are TRBV7-2 and TRBJ1-5, with 7 bases fitting TRBD1. This CDR3 spans 14 amino acids. J lost 7 bases, V lost 1 base, and 4 bases had no gene match. Germline loops: CDR1 SGHTA, CDR2 FQGNSA. The CDR3 spells CASSLDRGSQPQHF. In nucleotides, the CDR3 is TGTGCCAGCAGCTTAGACAGGGGAAGCCAGCCCCAGCATTTT.

This clone turned up a few times. The CDR3 coding sequence is TGTGCCAGCGTATCCGGGACAACCTACGAGCAGTACTTC. Translating gives CASVSGTTYEQYF. V usage is TRBV18 and J usage is TRBJ2-7; the D gene is possibly TRBD1 (6 bases). The V end lost 8 bases, the J end lost 2 bases, and 13 bases lay between the germline ends. CDR1 and CDR2 (germline): KGHSH, LQKENI. This CDR3 spans 13 amino acids.

The chain joins TRBV7-2 to TRBJ1-4; D unresolved. The V end lost 2 bases, the J end lost 4 bases, and 8 bases lay between the germline ends. Germline CDR1 and CDR2: SGHTA and FQGNSA. This CDR3 spans 14 amino acids. The CDR3 protein is CASSLMENNEKLFF. In DNA form, the CDR3 reads TGTGCCAGCAGCTTAATGGAAAATAATGAAAAACTGTTTTTT.

V and J are TRBV6-5 and TRBJ1-2, with D unclear. Trimming shortened V by 0 bases and J by 0 bases, and 8 bases separated the two germline ends. The CDR3 runs 15 residues. Per germline, CDR1 MNHEY and CDR2 SVGAGI. CDR3 nucleotides: TGTGCCAGCAGTTACTCGGGCAGTACTAACTATGGCTACACCTTC. Its protein product is CASSYSGSTNYGYTF.

The chain uses TRBV27 and TRBJ1-1, with a weak D call TRBD1 (6 bases). The CDR3 is 14 amino acids. V was trimmed by 8 bases and J by 4 bases, leaving 17 bases between them. Per the germline V gene, CDR1 is MNHEY and CDR2 is SMNVEV (reference sequence). The CDR3 is CASVSQGMGTEAFF. The DNA of the CDR3 is TGTGCCAGCGTGTCACAGGGAATGGGCACTGAAGCTTTCTTT.

The count of this clone is one. This chain joins TRBV10-2 and TRBJ2-7; 9 positions agree with TRBD2. The CDR3 totals 15 residues. J was trimmed by 3 bases and V by 3 bases; bases with no gene match: 6. CDR1 WSHSY and CDR2 SAAADI come from the germline V gene. The CDR3 DNA reads TGCGCCAGCAGTGATAGAGCTAGCGGGAACTACGAGCAGTACTTC. Its translation is CASSDRASGNYEQYF.

V gene TRBV5-6 combines with J gene TRBJ2-5; possible D gene TRBD1, 6 bases. Trimming pared 4 bases from V and 4 bases from J, leaving 14 bases between. The V gene's germline CDR1 is SGHDT and CDR2 YYEEEE. This CDR3 comprises 14 residues. Here the CDR3 DNA reads TGTGCCAGCAGCGGTCAGGGGCAGGGAGAGACCCAGTACTTC. Protein product: CASSGQGQGETQYF. Filled out from reference TRBV5-6 and TRBJ2-5, the complete variable domain reads DAGVTQSPTHLIKTRGQQVTLRCSPKSGHDTVSWYQQALGQGPQFIFQYYEEEERQRGNFPDRFSGHQFPNYSSELNVNALLLGDSALYLCASSGQGQGETQYFGPGTRLLVL.

Regarding this clone: The germline gene is not matched at one end of the junction; a read error may be the cause. This chain uses TRBV5-6 with TRBJ1-5; TRBD1 agrees at 11 bases. CDR1 and CDR2 from the germline V gene are SGHDT and YYEEEE. The CDR3 totals 15 residues. CDR3 residues: CASSLGQGGYQPQHF. The CDR3, as DNA: TGTGCCAGCAGTTTGGGACAGGGGGGATATCAGCCCCAGCATTTT. The full variable domain, with the rest looked up from reference TRBV5-6 and TRBJ1-5, is DAGVTQSPTHLIKTRGQQVTLRCSPKSGHDTVSWYQQALGQGPQFIFQYYEEEERQRGNFPDRFSGHQFPNYSSELNVNALLLGDSALYLCASSLGQGGYQPQHFGDGTRLSIL.

The chain couples TRBV7-9 to TRBJ1-1; D is perhaps TRBD1 (6 bases). The CDR3 spans 13 residues. V gave up 6 bases and J gave up 4 bases, with 12 bases separating them. Per germline, CDR1 SEHNR and CDR2 FQNEAQ (reference sequence). The CDR3, as DNA: TGTGCCAGCAGTGGGCTCAGGGGCACTGAAGCTTTCTTT. Its protein product is CASSGLRGTEAFF.

V is TRBV11-2 and J is TRBJ2-3; the match to TRBD2 covers 13 bases. The CDR3 length is 16 residues. V shed 5 bases and J 2 bases; nucleotides not matched to a gene: 4. Germline V lookup: CDR1 SGHAT, CDR2 FQNNGV. CDR3 nucleotides: TGTGCCAGCAGCCTGACTAGCGGGGGGTACACAGATACGCAGTATTTT. Translation: CASSLTSGGYTDTQYF. The entire variable domain, with the rest obtained from reference TRBV11-2 and TRBJ2-3, is as follows: EAGVAQSPRYKIIEKRQSVAFWCNPISGHATLYWYQQILGQGPKLLIQFQNNGVVDDSQLPKDRFSAERLKGVDSTLKIQPAKLEDSAVYLCASSLTSGGYTDTQYFGPGTRLTVL.

The rearrangement joins TRBV6-2 or TRBV6-3 to TRBJ1-5; D is perhaps TRBD1 (6 bases). V lost 4 bases and J lost 6, with 34 bases in between. The V gene's germline CDR1 is MNHEY and CDR2 SVGEGT. The CDR3 is 21 residues long. The DNA for the CDR3 is TGTGCCAGCAGTTTCTCTAAACACTCAACGGGCGAGGGAGGAGGGGGTCAGCCCCAGCATTTT. It codes for CASSFSKHSTGEGGGGQPQHF.